Each of the 29 T cell receptor beta chains below was sequenced from the same sample in a study of metastatic and nonmetastatic thyroid tumors. TCRdb reprocessed the PCR reads using MiXCR. Among 60,000 or so clones listed, almost 30% were seen once. Not a single patient had been given any form of treatment at any point before undergoing thyroid surgery. Sequencing was carried out using blood. The receptors derive from a female donor with papillary thyroid cancer or a benign thyroid nodule (not recorded which). Some clones in this sample may be carry-over from other donors' samples.

The CDR3 is CASSLVWGNTEAFF. CDR3 bases: TGTGCCAGCAGCTTAGTTTGGGGGAACACTGAAGCTTTCTTT. The V gene is TRBV7-2, the J gene TRBJ1-1, with D uncertain. Germline lookup yields CDR1 SGHTA and CDR2 FQGNSA. This CDR3 has 14 amino acids. V lost 1 base and J lost 1, with 7 bases in between.

This chain joins TRBV30 and TRBJ1-3, with D possibly matching TRBD1 (5 bases). Germline V gene data show CDR1 as GTSNPN and CDR2 as SVGIG (reference sequence). V gave up 3 bases and J gave up 5 bases, with 14 bases separating them. The CDR3 is 14 residues long. CDR3 loop: CAWSLWGVRNTIYF. The CDR3 bases are TGTGCCTGGAGCCTGTGGGGGGTGAGAAACACCATATATTTT.

Many counts were recorded for this clone. The V gene is TRBV20-1, the J gene TRBJ1-1, with 10 bases matching TRBD1. V shed 3 bases and J 7 bases; nucleotides not matched to a gene: 5. The CDR3 extends over 13 amino acids. Germline V gene data show CDR1 as DFQATT and CDR2 as SNEGSKA (reference sequence). The DNA for the CDR3 is TGCAGTGCTAGTAGGGACAGGGGCTTTGAAGCTTTCTTT. As protein: CSASRDRGFEAFF.

J is TRBJ2-7 and V is TRBV5-1; 9 bases align to TRBD1. The trim removed 0 bases at V and 3 bases at J, leaving 1 base unmatched. The CDR3 is made up of 14 amino acids. Germline lookup yields CDR1 SGHRS and CDR2 YFSETQ. In DNA form, the CDR3 reads TGCGCCAGCAGCTTGGGGGGACAGGGCTACGAGCAGTACTTC. As protein: CASSLGGQGYEQYF.

Only a few counts were recorded for this clone. This chain connects TRBV6-4 to TRBJ2-7, with 12 bases identical to TRBD2. CDR3 length: 17 residues. Germline V gives CDR1 MRHNA, CDR2 SNTAGT. The V and J ends lost 7 bases and 4 bases, in that order; junction bases with no gene match: 14. CDR3 loop: CASIRRETSGRTYEQYF. CDR3 nucleotides: TGTGCCAGCATTCGCCGAGAAACTAGCGGGAGGACATACGAGCAGTACTTC.

V gene TRBV6-1 combines with J gene TRBJ2-1; 8 bases agree with TRBD2. The CDR3 runs 15 residues. Germline trimming cut 2 bases from V and 0 bases from J; bases unmatched to any gene: 0. The germline gives CDR1 MNHNS, CDR2 SASEGT. CDR3 sequence: CASSETSGSYNEQFF. CDR3 nucleotide sequence: TGTGCCAGCAGTGAAACTAGCGGCTCCTACAATGAGCAGTTCTTC.

The chain uses TRBV11-1 and TRBJ2-7; D is ambiguous. The germline V gene has CDR1 SGHAT and CDR2 FQDESV (reference sequence). V lost 5 bases and J lost 4, with 18 bases in between. The CDR3 loop spans 15 amino acids. The CDR3 DNA sequence: TGTGCCAGCAGCCCGACCGAGGCACACACTTACGAGCAGTACTTC. Amino acids: CASSPTEAHTYEQYF.

This clone was detected many times. V is TRBV5-5 and J is TRBJ2-5; D tentatively reads TRBD1 or TRBD2 (5 bases each). Germline-derived CDR1 and CDR2 are SGHKS and YYEKEE (reference sequence). This CDR3 comprises 15 residues. Trimming pared 3 bases from V and 5 bases from J, leaving 17 bases between. CDR3 DNA: TGTGCCAGCAGCTCCGGGGCAGGAGGTTTCGAGACCCAGTACTTC. Translated, it gives CASSSGAGGFETQYF.

This clone has more than one count but fewer than ten. This chain uses TRBV2 with TRBJ1-5; D is perhaps TRBD1 (5 bases). The germline gives CDR1 SNHLY, CDR2 FYNNEI. There are 16 residues in the CDR3. Trimming took off 6 bases at V and 1 base at J, with 16 bases between the two ends. The CDR3 spells CASRTTRAGSNQPQHF. DNA of the CDR3: TGTGCCAGCAGGACCACCAGGGCTGGAAGCAATCAGCCCCAGCATTTT.

This clone has only a few counts. The V gene is TRBV19, the J gene TRBJ2-7; 11 nucleotides align to TRBD2. Germline V gene lookup returns CDR1 LNHDA and CDR2 SQIVND (reference sequence). This CDR3 has 15 residues. With V trimmed by 6 bases and J by 7 bases, 11 bases remained unmatched. The chain's CDR3 is CASRPTSGSNLEQYF. The CDR3 DNA reads TGTGCCAGTAGGCCAACTAGCGGGAGTAACCTAGAGCAGTACTTC.

The rearrangement joins TRBV6-1 to TRBJ2-3, with D perhaps given as TRBD1 or TRBD2 (5 bases each). This CDR3 contains 14 residues. The V gene lost 3 bases and the J gene lost 2 bases, with 9 bases spanning the gap. Germline loops: CDR1 MNHNS, CDR2 SASEGT. The CDR3 reads CASSDRDLTDTQYF. Here the CDR3 DNA reads TGTGCCAGCAGTGACCGGGACCTCACAGATACGCAGTATTTT.

The V gene is TRBV11-2, the J gene TRBJ2-7; D uncertain. The V gene lost 1 base and the J gene lost 3 bases, with 16 bases spanning the gap. The CDR3 runs 16 residues. Germline CDR1 reads SGHAT; CDR2 reads FQNNGV. CDR3 nucleotide sequence: TGTGCCAGCAGCTTAGTCCTCGACGCGCTCAACTACGAGCAGTACTTC. This codes for CASSLVLDALNYEQYF.

This clone was counted many times. The rearrangement uses TRBV14 and TRBJ1-5; D call uncertain. V lost 8 bases to trimming and J lost 6 bases, with 5 bases between them. CDR1 is SGHDN, CDR2 FVKESK, per germline. The CDR3 spans 10 residues. Written as DNA, the CDR3 is TGTGCCAGCTCGGGTCAGCCCCAGCATTTT. Protein product: CASSGQPQHF.

This sequence joins TRBV11-1 and TRBJ1-2, with 7 bases identical to TRBD1. Germline V lookup: CDR1 SGHAT, CDR2 FQDESV (reference sequence). V gave up 2 bases and J gave up 9 bases; unmatched junction bases: 6. CDR3 length: 13 residues. The CDR3 DNA reads TGTGCCAGCAGCTTACAGGGGACAGTCAGCTACACCTTC. Protein product: CASSLQGTVSYTF.

This clone appeared a few times. The chain recombines TRBV6-4 with TRBJ2-2; D call uncertain. The length of the CDR3 is 14 residues. The V gene lost 0 bases and the J gene lost 5 bases, with 7 bases spanning the gap. CDR1 MRHNA and CDR2 SNTAGT come from the germline V gene. The CDR3 sequence is CASSDSRDTGELFF. In DNA form, the CDR3 reads TGTGCCAGCAGTGACTCGAGAGATACCGGGGAGCTGTTTTTT.

This clone occurred many times. J is TRBJ1-4 and V is TRBV20-1; the D is unclear. V was pared by 6 bases and J by 5 bases, with 13 bases between. This CDR3 spans 13 amino acids. Germline CDR1 reads DFQATT; CDR2 reads SNEGSKA (reference sequence). The CDR3 is CSARRPTNEKLFF. CDR3 DNA: TGCAGTGCCAGGCGCCCTACGAATGAAAAACTGTTTTTT.

On this clone itself: At one end the junction does not follow the germline gene, possibly because of a read error. The identical CDR3 is also encoded by other nucleotide sequences in the sample. The rearrangement joins TRBV5-1 to TRBJ2-7, with D perhaps matching TRBD1 or TRBD2 (6 bases each). The CDR3 loop spans 15 amino acids. Germline V CDR1 and CDR2: SGHRS, YFSETQ. The CDR3 DNA follows: TGCGCTAGCAGCTGGCAGGGGACTCTCTCCTACGAGCAGTACTTC. Protein product: CASSWQGTLSYEQYF.

There are a few counts of this clone. CDR3 residues: CASSLTQWKDYGYTF. CDR3 DNA: TGCGCCAGCAGCTTAACTCAGTGGAAGGACTATGGCTACACCTTC. V and J are TRBV5-1 and TRBJ1-2; D call uncertain. V lost 2 bases, J lost 3 bases, and 14 bases lay in between. Germline V gene lookup returns CDR1 SGHRS and CDR2 YFSETQ. The CDR3 is 15 amino acids.

This clone is categorized as medium-sized. The chain links TRBV6-1 to TRBJ2-1; D gene ambiguous. V was trimmed by 7 bases and J by 7 bases, leaving 20 bases between them. CDR3 size: 15 residues. Germline CDR1 and CDR2: MNHNS and SASEGT. CDR3 in amino acids: CASTHNHPTANEQFF. The CDR3 region has the DNA TGTGCCAGCACCCACAACCACCCTACGGCGAATGAGCAGTTCTTC.

This clone is labeled medium-sized. J is TRBJ1-2 and V is TRBV27; D perhaps matches TRBD1 (6 bases). The CDR3 runs 16 residues. V was cut by 2 bases and J by 8 bases, with 21 bases left in between. CDR1 and CDR2 from the germline V gene are MNHEY and SMNVEV (reference sequence). This CDR3 is CASSLRAGAFWNGYTF. The CDR3 coding sequence is TGTGCCAGCAGTTTACGAGCAGGGGCTTTCTGGAACGGCTACACCTTC.

This chain links TRBV5-1 with TRBJ2-7; TRBD1 matches 8 bases. The CDR3 length is 16 residues. V was pared by 0 bases and J by 0 bases, with 5 bases of the junction left unmatched. The germline V gene encodes CDR1 SGHRS and CDR2 YFSETQ. CDR3 sequence: CASSLAGGQVSYEQYF. The CDR3 coding sequence is TGCGCCAGCAGCTTGGCCGGGGGACAGGTCTCCTACGAGCAGTACTTC.

The rearrangement uses TRBV7-8 and TRBJ2-7; D is tentatively TRBD1 or TRBD2 (5 bases each). CDR3 length: 14 amino acids. The V end lost 6 bases, the J end lost 3 bases, and 15 bases lay between the germline ends. The germline V gene encodes CDR1 SGHVS and CDR2 FQNEAQ. CDR3 sequence reads: CASRPSRGDYEQYF. CDR3 coding DNA: TGTGCCAGCAGACCCTCTAGAGGGGACTACGAGCAGTACTTC.

This clone came up a few times. Being one base from a much bigger clone, this may be a read error. The same CDR3 can be traced to other DNA sequences in this sample. CDR3 nucleotides: TGTGCCAGTGGGCTGGACAGTGGGGCTGGCTACACCTTC. Protein sequence: CASGLDSGAGYTF. The chain recombines TRBV6-1 with TRBJ1-2, with D possibly TRBD1 on 6 matching bases. V lost 9 bases and J lost 7, with 18 bases in between. The CDR3 runs to 13 residues. Per the germline V gene, CDR1 is MNHNS and CDR2 is SASEGT.

This clone has a count of ten or more. This chain links TRBV9 with TRBJ2-5; 10 bases align to TRBD1. The CDR3 has 16 residues. Germline CDR1 SGDLS, CDR2 YYNGEE. Trimming removed 4 bases from V and 5 bases from J; junction bases left unmatched: 11. This CDR3 reads CASSTRQGALGETQYF. As DNA, the CDR3 is TGTGCCAGCAGCACCCGACAGGGGGCTTTAGGGGAGACCCAGTACTTC.

V usage is TRBV12-3 or TRBV12-4 and J usage is TRBJ2-2; a weak D match, TRBD1 (5 bases). Deletions cut 3 bases from V and 6 bases from J, with 20 bases between. The CDR3 spans 17 residues. This chain's CDR3 is CASSFPPSQVYPGELFF. The CDR3 bases are TGTGCCAGCAGTTTTCCCCCTTCACAGGTATACCCCGGGGAGCTGTTTTTT.

V usage is TRBV9 and J usage is TRBJ2-7; 9 bases line up with TRBD1. After removal of 3 bases from V and 4 bases from J, the junction contained 5 bases not matched to a gene. Germline V gene data show CDR1 as SGDLS and CDR2 as YYNGEE. The CDR3 is 14 residues long. CDR3 protein: CASSAGQGGYEQYF. The DNA for the CDR3 is TGTGCCAGCAGCGCGGGACAGGGAGGTTACGAGCAGTACTTC.

This clone was seen a handful of times. This chain joins TRBV6-5 and TRBJ1-2; 8 nucleotides line up with TRBD1. CDR3 length: 15 amino acids. Germline values: CDR1 MNHEY, CDR2 SVGAGI. Unmatched junction bases numbered 6, after V lost 2 bases and J lost 4 bases. The CDR3 nucleotides read TGTGCCAGCAGTTACGGACAGGGAAAAGGCTATGGCTACACCTTC. Translating it yields CASSYGQGKGYGYTF.

J is TRBJ2-2 and V is TRBV20-1, with TRBD2 as a possible D gene (5 bases). From germline, CDR1 is DFQATT and CDR2 SNEGSKA (reference sequence). Trimming left V 3 bases short and J 1 base short, with 9 bases between. The CDR3 spans 14 residues. Here the CDR3 reads CSARDWENTGELFF. The CDR3 bases are TGCAGTGCTAGGGACTGGGAGAACACCGGGGAGCTGTTTTTT.

This clone was seen a few times. The J gene is TRBJ1-2, the V gene TRBV6-1; 8 bases align to TRBD1. The CDR3 loop spans 14 amino acids. Germline V gives CDR1 MNHNS, CDR2 SASEGT. V was pared by 5 bases and J by 4 bases, with 6 bases of the junction left unmatched. CDR3 DNA: TGTGCCAGCAGTCCGGACAGGGACGGCTATGGCTACACCTTC. Encoded protein: CASSPDRDGYGYTF.